This TCR beta chain was observed in a study of cytomegalovirus exposure and HLA in healthy donors. Study findings and constraints: In a later analysis, donors in an Asian-associated ancestry cluster reportedly had fewer N-insertions in productive TCRs than the cohort mean.

Regarding this clone: The antigen remains undetermined.

Both 60 Vbeta primers and 13 Jbeta primers went into the PCR. Sequenced by immunoSEQ multiplex PCR; TCRdb stores in-frame clones only, minus some. Counted here are about 140,000 clones, more than 75% occurring once; the ten biggest clones make up around 2.9%. With 1 base clipped from V and 4 bases from J, the junction kept 11 bases outside the gene matches. CDR1 MNHEY and CDR2 SMNVEV come from the germline V gene (reference sequence). The length of the CDR3 is 18 residues. The rearrangement uses TRBV27 and TRBJ2-3; the match to TRBD1 covers 10 bases. The sample taken for sequencing was PBMCs. The sequence was collected from a female donor in good health and CMV-seronegative. The CDR3 protein is CASSLFFGTGVGADTQYF. CDR3 coding DNA: TGTGCCAGCAGTTTATTTTTTGGGACAGGGGTGGGCGCAGATACGCAGTATTTT.